The sequence of this T cell receptor beta chain was determined in a study of shared clonotypes between healthy human individuals. Trimming pared 0 bases from V and 5 bases from J, leaving 6 bases between. Looked up from germline, CDR1 is SGHDN and CDR2 is FVKESK. The CDR3 is 13 residues long. About this clone itself: Its antigen is not known.

Some clones are missing from TCRdb's copy, which holds only in-frame ones; the method was immunoSEQ multiplex PCR. The sample carries roughly 1 million clones, 65% to 75% recorded once. Whole-study findings and limits: In having few donors, the study represented limited genetic and exposure-history diversity.

This chain uses TRBV14 with TRBJ2-3; unclear D gene. The TCR comes from a man aged 18-30 years in good health. Material for sequencing was memory CD4+ T cells sorted from blood. The subset: CD45RA-negative fraction. CDR3 amino acids: CASSQDLQDTQYF. In DNA, the CDR3 is TGTGCCAGCAGCCAAGACTTACAAGATACGCAGTATTTT.